These 15 T cell receptor beta chains were sequenced from one sample in a study of blood T cells in healthy people across ages. With a J-beta primer mix and a sample-barcoded 5' primer, a second PCR ran roughly 6 to 11 cycles. Using its own MiXCR run on the 5' RACE reads, TCRdb lists one record per CDR3 protein. The table has about 800,000 distinct CDR3 sequences, around a quarter seen once. These same data were also listed under a study on T cells of mothers and their children.

Sample: blood. The receptors were sampled from a boy aged 5-17 years in good health.

Points on this clonotype: An end of the junction differs from the germline gene, which may be a read error. The chain combines TRBV7-7 with TRBJ2-7; a weak D match, TRBD1 (6 bases). The J call may be wrong; the DNA end is better matched by TRBJ2-1. Germline CDR1 reads SSHAT; CDR2 reads FNYEAQ (reference sequence). The CDR3 covers 13 residues. The DNA of the CDR3 is TGTGCTAGCAGCTTAGCCAGGGGATATGAGCAGTTCTTC. Translation: CASSLARGYEQFF.

J is TRBJ2-3 and V is TRBV12-3 or TRBV12-4; the match to TRBD1 covers 8 bases. With 7 bases clipped from V and 3 bases from J, the junction kept 9 bases outside the gene matches. The CDR3 consists of 15 residues. CDR3 bases: TGTGCCAGCAAAAGATTTCGGACAGGGACAGATACGCAGTATTTT. This encodes CASKRFRTGTDTQYF.

This clonotype has only a few counts. The rearrangement uses TRBV12-3 or TRBV12-4 and TRBJ2-5, with a tentative D call TRBD2 (6 bases). Trimming shortened V by 3 bases and J by 3 bases, and 14 bases separated the two germline ends. This CDR3 contains 15 residues. The CDR3 spells CASSFGVADEETQYF. The DNA for the CDR3 is TGTGCCAGCAGTTTCGGGGTAGCGGATGAAGAGACCCAGTACTTC.

The chain is built from TRBV6-5 and TRBJ2-5, with 8 bases identical to TRBD1. Germline CDR1 reads MNHEY; CDR2 reads SVGAGI. V shed 2 bases, J shed 5 bases, and the junction held 7 bases outside the gene matches. CDR3 length equals 15 residues. The CDR3 coding sequence is TGTGCCAGCAGTTACCTGGACAGGGTGGCGGAGACCCAGTACTTC. Translation: CASSYLDRVAETQYF.

This clonotype was seen a handful of times. J is TRBJ2-5 and V is TRBV28; TRBD2 agrees at 9 bases. V lost 8 bases and J lost 3; bases outside the gene matches: 10. This CDR3 is built from 15 residues. In germline, CDR1 is MDHEN, CDR2 SYDVKM. CDR3 coding DNA: TGTGCCAGCGGATGGACGACTAGCGGAAAAGAGACCCAGTACTTC. It yields the protein CASGWTTSGKETQYF.

The chain uses TRBV7-9 and TRBJ2-7; D is perhaps TRBD2 (6 bases). Germline CDR1 reads SEHNR; CDR2 reads FQNEAQ (reference sequence). The V end lost 7 bases, the J end lost 2 bases, and 18 bases lay between the germline ends. The CDR3 sequence is 15 residues long. The CDR3 region has the DNA TGTGCCAGCACAGTGGGAGTAGCGGACCCCTACGAGCAGTACTTC. It translates to CASTVGVADPYEQYF.

Note on this clonotype: A junction end diverges from the germline sequence, so it may reflect a read error. This sequence joins TRBV5-1 and TRBJ2-7; 13 bases line up with TRBD2. Germline V CDR1 and CDR2: SGHRS, YFSETQ. The CDR3 runs 15 residues. The CDR3 DNA is TGCGCCAGCTGCTTCTCGACTAGCGGGGGGTACGAGCAGTACTTC. Translation: CASCFSTSGGYEQYF.

This rearrangement joins TRBV28 to TRBJ1-4, with D tentatively TRBD1 (5 bases). V was trimmed by 6 bases and J by 8 bases, leaving 16 bases between them. CDR1 is MDHEN, CDR2 SYDVKM, per germline. The CDR3 extends over 14 amino acids. Here the CDR3 DNA reads TGTGCCAGCAGAATCGGGGGGGGTTGGGAAAAACTGTTTTTT. The encoded protein is CASRIGGGWEKLFF.

The genes are TRBV29-1 and TRBJ2-5; possibly TRBD2 for D (5 bases). The DNA end lines up better with TRBJ2-1; the J call may be wrong. Germline CDR1 is SQVTM and CDR2 is ANQGSEA. This CDR3 has 12 residues. The CDR3 reads CSVSGLADEQFF. The CDR3 DNA follows: TGCAGCGTATCCGGACTGGCCGATGAGCAGTTCTTC.

This chain uses TRBV9 with TRBJ1-2, with 12 bases matching TRBD1. The CDR3 extends over 17 amino acids. Trimming at V came to 0 bases and at J to 7 bases, leaving 10 bases not matched to a gene. CDR1 SGDLS and CDR2 YYNGEE come from the germline V gene. The CDR3 nucleotides are TGTGCCAGCAGCGTAGGTGTGGGGACAGGGGGCGCCGGTGGCTACACCTTC. Its translation: CASSVGVGTGGAGGYTF.

There are a few counts of this clonotype. This rearrangement joins TRBV14 to TRBJ1-1, with TRBD1 as a possible D gene (5 bases). Trimming took off 4 bases at V and 3 bases at J, with 18 bases between the two ends. CDR1 and CDR2 (germline): SGHDN, FVKESK. The CDR3 covers 16 residues. The CDR3 nucleotides read TGTGCCAGCAGCCGGGGACCCTCTTCGAGGGACACTGAAGCTTTCTTT. It is translated as CASSRGPSSRDTEAFF.

The chain employs TRBV7-9 and TRBJ1-5, with unresolved D. Deletions cut 4 bases from V and 2 bases from J, with 12 bases between. Germline-derived CDR1 and CDR2 are SEHNR and FQNEAQ (reference sequence). The CDR3 totals 15 residues. The CDR3 here is CASSSDAYGNQPQHF. The CDR3 DNA sequence: TGTGCCAGCAGCTCCGACGCGTACGGCAATCAGCCCCAGCATTTT.

This clonotype was counted a few times. This chain uses TRBV24-1 with TRBJ2-1; 10 bases align to TRBD2. Germline CDR1 KGHDR, CDR2 SFDVKD. This CDR3 region has 17 residues. J gave up 4 bases and V 4 bases, and 9 bases lay outside the gene matches. In nucleotides, the CDR3 is TGTGCCACCAGTGACTCCCGACTAGCGGGTGAATACAATGAGCAGTTCTTC. Protein sequence: CATSDSRLAGEYNEQFF.

This clonotype has just one count. V is TRBV20-1 and J is TRBJ2-7; D ambiguous. This CDR3 is 11 amino acids long. The germline V gene has CDR1 DFQATT and CDR2 SNEGSKA (reference sequence). Trimming stripped 5 bases from V and 6 bases from J, with 11 bases between. The CDR3 loop reads CSARRVVEQYF. In DNA, the CDR3 is TGCAGTGCTCGACGTGTGGTCGAGCAGTACTTC.

The chain has TRBV6-4 and TRBJ2-7; 10 bases are shared with TRBD1. The CDR3 runs 14 residues. CDR1 and CDR2 from the germline V gene are MRHNA and SNTAGT. The junction had 7 bases not matched to a gene; V was cut back by 6 bases and J by 5 bases. CDR3 bases: TGTGCCAGCAGCTCGGGACAGGGGAGGAACGAGCAGTACTTC. Protein: CASSSGQGRNEQYF.